This TCR beta chain emerged from a study of blood T cells in healthy people across ages. Study summary: Through template switching, about one barcoded beta molecule was captured per two T cells, as measured in model experiments.

Details on this clonotype: This may stem from a read error, because a much larger clone lies one nucleotide away.

Primers used in a second PCR of about 7 to 12 cycles were a sample-barcoded 5' primer and a J-beta primer mix. Each CDR3 protein gets one entry after TCRdb re-called the 5' RACE reads with MiXCR. The repertoire holds about 1.6 million distinct CDR3 sequences, with about 31% as singletons. The sequenced material came from blood. The clonotype was recovered from a woman in her 30s in good health.

The CDR3 is CAISETGTSGRNEQCF. CDR3 nucleotides: TGTGCCATCAGTGAAACTGGGACTAGCGGGAGGAATGAGCAGTGCTTC. The rearrangement uses TRBV10-3 and TRBJ2-1; 15 bases align to TRBD2. The CDR3 contains 16 residues. Germline assignment: CDR1 ENHRY and CDR2 SYGVKD.